These T cell receptor beta chains were read from a single sample in a study of T cell changes during pregnancy in multiple sclerosis. Clones were sequenced by immunoSEQ multiplex PCR, and TCRdb holds only the in-frame ones, with some missing. The data contain around 97,000 clones, around 91% of them singletons. The sequencing used peripheral blood, collected after pregnancy. The receptors derive from a female donor with multiple sclerosis, enrolled in a pregnancy study. The CDR3 runs from the conserved cysteine through the conserved F or W. Each record gives: V gene, clone size, D gene, J gene, CDR3 DNA, CDR3 protein. D genes are given only for firm matches. Rows give clone size only sometimes, using once, few, many, or a class for an expanded clone.

V gene: TRBV7-6
clone size: few
D gene: NA
J gene: TRBJ2-2
CDR3 DNA: TGTGCCAGCAGCTTAGATGTCTGGGGGCTCAACACCGGGGAGCTGTTTTTT
CDR3 protein: CASSLDVWGLNTGELFF

V gene: TRBV20-1
clone size: few
D gene: NA
J gene: TRBJ1-1
CDR3 DNA: TGTAAGATAGCGAACACTGAAGCTTTCTTT
CDR3 protein: CKIANTEAFF

V gene: TRBV6-1
clone size: NA
D gene: TRBD1
J gene: TRBJ2-7
CDR3 DNA: TGTGCCAGCAGCGGTGCCGGGACAGTCCACGAGCAGTACTTC
CDR3 protein: CASSGAGTVHEQYF

V gene: TRBV4-2
clone size: NA
D gene: NA
J gene: TRBJ2-3
CDR3 DNA: TGTGCCAGCAGCCCAACCCTCGCGGCCCAGAGCACAGATACGCAGTATTTT
CDR3 protein: CASSPTLAAQSTDTQYF

V gene: TRBV19
clone size: NA
D gene: NA
J gene: TRBJ2-3
CDR3 DNA: TGTGCCAGTAGACCCCTGGCACAAACAGATACGCAGTATTTT
CDR3 protein: CASRPLAQTDTQYF

V gene: TRBV21-1
clone size: NA
D gene: NA
J gene: TRBJ2-7
CDR3 DNA: TGTGCCAGCAGCAGCCGGGGGAGGTACGAGCAGTACTTC
CDR3 protein: CASSSRGRYEQYF

V gene: TRBV7-2
clone size: NA
D gene: NA
J gene: TRBJ2-1
CDR3 DNA: TGTGCCAGCCGGCTCGACCTAGGGGGTTACAATGAGCAGTTCTTC
CDR3 protein: CASRLDLGGYNEQFF

V gene: TRBV7-2
clone size: NA
D gene: NA
J gene: TRBJ2-1
CDR3 DNA: TGTGCCAGCAGCTTAGAACCCTACTCCTACAATGAGCAGTTCTTC
CDR3 protein: CASSLEPYSYNEQFF

V gene: TRBV5-1
clone size: NA
D gene: NA
J gene: TRBJ2-7
CDR3 DNA: TGCGCCAGCAGCTTGGTTCTCATTCAGGACGAGCAGTACTTC
CDR3 protein: CASSLVLIQDEQYF

V gene: TRBV4-3
clone size: NA
D gene: NA
J gene: TRBJ1-6
CDR3 DNA: TGCGCCAGCAGCCAAGACCCGGGAGCCTATAATTCACCCCTCCACTTT
CDR3 protein: CASSQDPGAYNSPLHF

V gene: TRBV6-5
clone size: NA
D gene: NA
J gene: TRBJ2-2
CDR3 DNA: TGTGCCAGCAGTTTCGCGGAGACCGGGGAGCTGTTTTTT
CDR3 protein: CASSFAETGELFF

V gene: TRBV5-1
clone size: once
D gene: TRBD2
J gene: TRBJ2-3
CDR3 DNA: TGCGCCAGCAGCCCTCGGGGGGAGGGTGATACGCAGTATTTT
CDR3 protein: CASSPRGEGDTQYF

V gene: TRBV20-1
clone size: NA
D gene: NA
J gene: TRBJ1-5
CDR3 DNA: TGCAGTGCTAGGGCAGGGCGGCCCCAGCATTTT
CDR3 protein: CSARAGRPQHF

V gene: TRBV2
clone size: NA
D gene: TRBD1
J gene: TRBJ2-7
CDR3 DNA: TGTGCCAGCAGGCGAACGGGACAGGGGGAGTACGAGCAGTACTTC
CDR3 protein: CASRRTGQGEYEQYF

V gene: TRBV5-1
clone size: NA
D gene: NA
J gene: TRBJ2-2
CDR3 DNA: TGCGCCAGCAGCTTGGGACTGGGGAACACCGGGGAGCTGTTTTTT
CDR3 protein: CASSLGLGNTGELFF

V gene: TRBV5-1
clone size: NA
D gene: TRBD2
J gene: TRBJ2-7
CDR3 DNA: TGCGCCAGCAGCTTAGGCGGGGGGGTGTACGAGCAGTACTTC
CDR3 protein: CASSLGGGVYEQYF

V gene: TRBV4-1
clone size: NA
D gene: TRBD2
J gene: TRBJ2-7
CDR3 DNA: TGCGCCAGCGCGGACCCGGGACTAGCCTACGAGCAGTACTTC
CDR3 protein: CASADPGLAYEQYF

V gene: TRBV27
clone size: NA
D gene: NA
J gene: TRBJ2-5
CDR3 DNA: TGTGCCAGCAGCACTCGAGAGGGGGGAGGGGAGACCCAGTACTTC
CDR3 protein: CASSTREGGGETQYF

V gene: TRBV4-1
clone size: NA
D gene: TRBD1
J gene: TRBJ1-5
CDR3 DNA: TGCGCCAGCAGCCAAGGAGGGACAGGGTTCAATCAGCCCCAGCATTTT
CDR3 protein: CASSQGGTGFNQPQHF

V gene: TRBV6-5
clone size: NA
D gene: TRBD2
J gene: TRBJ2-3
CDR3 DNA: TGTGCCAGCTCCCAGCGGGGCAAAACAGATACGCAGTATTTT
CDR3 protein: CASSQRGKTDTQYF

V gene: TRBV28
clone size: NA
D gene: TRBD1
J gene: TRBJ2-5
CDR3 DNA: TGTGCCAGCAGTTTATTGGGACAGCGCGAGGAGACCCAGTACTTC
CDR3 protein: CASSLLGQREETQYF

V gene: TRBV5-1
clone size: NA
D gene: TRBD1
J gene: TRBJ1-1
CDR3 DNA: TGCGCCAGCAGCCCGGGACAGGGGAACACTGAAGCTTTCTTT
CDR3 protein: CASSPGQGNTEAFF

V gene: TRBV7-2
clone size: NA
D gene: TRBD2
J gene: TRBJ2-4
CDR3 DNA: TGTGCCAGCAGCTTAGGCGGGAGACTAGCCAAAAACATTCAGTACTTC
CDR3 protein: CASSLGGRLAKNIQYF

V gene: TRBV7-9
clone size: NA
D gene: NA
J gene: TRBJ1-1
CDR3 DNA: TGTGCCAGCAGCCCCCGACGGGACTCCAGAGAGGGGAACACTGAAGCTTTCTTT
CDR3 protein: CASSPRRDSREGNTEAFF

V gene: TRBV29-1
clone size: NA
D gene: NA
J gene: TRBJ2-7
CDR3 DNA: TGCAGCGTTGGAGGATCCCCCTACGAGCAGTACTTC
CDR3 protein: CSVGGSPYEQYF

V gene: TRBV7-3
clone size: NA
D gene: NA
J gene: TRBJ2-1
CDR3 DNA: TGTGCCAGCAGCTTAGATCCAGGGGAGTACAATGAGCAGTTCTTC
CDR3 protein: CASSLDPGEYNEQFF

V gene: TRBV18
clone size: NA
D gene: NA
J gene: TRBJ1-2
CDR3 DNA: TGTGCCAGCTCCCACGGGAGCACTCCGGACTATGGCTACACCTTC
CDR3 protein: CASSHGSTPDYGYTF

V gene: TRBV29-1
clone size: NA
D gene: TRBD2
J gene: TRBJ2-1
CDR3 DNA: TGCAGCGTTGGCAGGCTAGCGGGAGATGAGCAGTTCTTC
CDR3 protein: CSVGRLAGDEQFF

V gene: TRBV6-1
clone size: NA
D gene: NA
J gene: TRBJ2-7
CDR3 DNA: TGTGCCAGCAGTGAAAGGGGGAGACTCGAGCAGTACTTC
CDR3 protein: CASSERGRLEQYF

V gene: TRBV10-3
clone size: NA
D gene: TRBD2
J gene: TRBJ2-7
CDR3 DNA: TGTGCCATCAGTGAACTTCTCGGACTAGCTTCGCGCGACGAGCAGTACTTC
CDR3 protein: CAISELLGLASRDEQYF

V gene: TRBV5-8
clone size: NA
D gene: NA
J gene: TRBJ2-2
CDR3 DNA: TGTGCCAGCACCTTTCGGGAGAACACCGGGGAGCTGTTTTTT
CDR3 protein: CASTFRENTGELFF

V gene: TRBV25-1
clone size: NA
D gene: NA
J gene: TRBJ2-5
CDR3 DNA: TGTGCCAGCAGTGTGGGGGCGCGGGAGACCCAGTACTTC
CDR3 protein: CASSVGARETQYF

V gene: TRBV29-1
clone size: NA
D gene: TRBD1
J gene: TRBJ2-3
CDR3 DNA: TGCAGCGGGACAGGACTTTCTAGCACAGATACGCAGTATTTT
CDR3 protein: CSGTGLSSTDTQYF

V gene: TRBV7-3
clone size: NA
D gene: NA
J gene: TRBJ1-1
CDR3 DNA: TGTGCCAGCAGCTTAAGGCGGGGGCTGGAAGCTTTCTTT
CDR3 protein: CASSLRRGLEAFF

V gene: TRBV9
clone size: NA
D gene: NA
J gene: TRBJ1-2
CDR3 DNA: TGTGCCAGCAGCCCCTTCCGTCTGGCAGATAACTATGGCTACACCTTC
CDR3 protein: CASSPFRLADNYGYTF

V gene: TRBV7-9
clone size: once
D gene: NA
J gene: TRBJ2-6
CDR3 DNA: TGTGCCAGCCAGGGTTCCGGGGCCAACGTCCTGACTTTC
CDR3 protein: CASQGSGANVLTF

V gene: TRBV2
clone size: NA
D gene: NA
J gene: TRBJ1-1
CDR3 DNA: TGTGCCAGCCTAAAGGTAACCCCGGGCACTGAAGCTTTCTTT
CDR3 protein: CASLKVTPGTEAFF

V gene: TRBV5-1
clone size: NA
D gene: TRBD1
J gene: TRBJ1-6
CDR3 DNA: TGCGCCAGCAGCTTGGTGGCGGGACAGGGCAATAATTCACCCCTCCACTTT
CDR3 protein: CASSLVAGQGNNSPLHF

V gene: TRBV5-1
clone size: NA
D gene: NA
J gene: TRBJ2-5
CDR3 DNA: TGCGCCAGCAGCAGGGGCCCAGGGCAAGAGACCCAGTACTTC
CDR3 protein: CASSRGPGQETQYF

V gene: TRBV5-4
clone size: NA
D gene: TRBD1
J gene: TRBJ2-1
CDR3 DNA: TGTGCCAGCAGCTTGGGTGCAGGGGGCTCCTACAATGAGCAGTTCTTC
CDR3 protein: CASSLGAGGSYNEQFF

V gene: TRBV27
clone size: NA
D gene: TRBD1
J gene: TRBJ1-4
CDR3 DNA: TGTGCCAGCAGTTTACGACAGGGGGAACGAGAAAAACTGTTTTTT
CDR3 protein: CASSLRQGEREKLFF

V gene: TRBV9
clone size: NA
D gene: NA
J gene: TRBJ2-3
CDR3 DNA: TGTGCCAGCAGCGTAGACCACGGGAGAGGGACAGATACGCAGTATTTT
CDR3 protein: CASSVDHGRGTDTQYF

V gene: TRBV19
clone size: NA
D gene: NA
J gene: TRBJ2-5
CDR3 DNA: TGTGCCAGTATCCCCCAGAAGGGAGGTAAGGAGACCCAGTACTTC
CDR3 protein: CASIPQKGGKETQYF

V gene: TRBV7-2
clone size: NA
D gene: NA
J gene: TRBJ1-2
CDR3 DNA: TGTGCCAGCAGCCCTAAACGGGGGAACTATGGCTACACCTTC
CDR3 protein: CASSPKRGNYGYTF

V gene: TRBV6-6
clone size: NA
D gene: TRBD1
J gene: TRBJ2-7
CDR3 DNA: TGTGCCAGCAGAGCCCAACCCAACAGGGGACACGAGCAGTACTTC
CDR3 protein: CASRAQPNRGHEQYF

V gene: TRBV20-1
clone size: NA
D gene: NA
J gene: TRBJ1-3
CDR3 DNA: TGCAGTGCTAGAGGACTAGACACCATATATTTT
CDR3 protein: CSARGLDTIYF

V gene: TRBV12-5
clone size: NA
D gene: TRBD1
J gene: TRBJ1-1
CDR3 DNA: TGTGCTAGTGGTACCACAGGGGGCTCGAACACTGAAGCTTTCTTT
CDR3 protein: CASGTTGGSNTEAFF

V gene: TRBV14
clone size: NA
D gene: NA
J gene: TRBJ2-1
CDR3 DNA: TGTGCCAGCAGCCCAGCACGGGGTGAGCAGTTCTTC
CDR3 protein: CASSPARGEQFF

V gene: TRBV11-2
clone size: NA
D gene: TRBD1
J gene: TRBJ2-1
CDR3 DNA: TGTGCCAGCAGAAAAGGGGGCCACAATGAGCAGTTCTTC
CDR3 protein: CASRKGGHNEQFF

V gene: TRBV28
clone size: NA
D gene: NA
J gene: TRBJ2-1
CDR3 DNA: TGTGCCAGCAGCAACGGGTTCTACAATGAGCAGTTCTTC
CDR3 protein: CASSNGFYNEQFF

V gene: TRBV28
clone size: NA
D gene: TRBD2
J gene: TRBJ2-1
CDR3 DNA: TGTGCCAGCAGTTTCCGGGGCGGGGGGGGGTACAATGAGCAGTTCTTC
CDR3 protein: CASSFRGGGGYNEQFF

V gene: TRBV5-4
clone size: NA
D gene: NA
J gene: TRBJ1-2
CDR3 DNA: TGTGCCAGCAGCTTGGAAAGGAGGAACTATGGCTACACCTTC
CDR3 protein: CASSLERRNYGYTF

V gene: TRBV6-1
clone size: NA
D gene: NA
J gene: TRBJ2-7
CDR3 DNA: TGTGCCAGCAAATGGGAGGAGGCCCCAACGGACGAGCAGTACTTC
CDR3 protein: CASKWEEAPTDEQYF

V gene: TRBV6-5
clone size: NA
D gene: NA
J gene: TRBJ1-1
CDR3 DNA: TGTGCCAGCAGTTACTCCCCCCGAAGGGGGTACACTGAAGCTTTCTTT
CDR3 protein: CASSYSPRRGYTEAFF

V gene: TRBV10-3
clone size: NA
D gene: NA
J gene: TRBJ1-2
CDR3 DNA: TGTGCCATCAGTGAAGACAGGAACTATGGCTACACCTTC
CDR3 protein: CAISEDRNYGYTF

V gene: TRBV7-3
clone size: NA
D gene: TRBD2
J gene: TRBJ2-5
CDR3 DNA: TGTGCCAGCAGCGTATACGGGACTAGCGGGAGGGCACGAGAGACCCAGTACTTC
CDR3 protein: CASSVYGTSGRARETQYF

V gene: TRBV7-8
clone size: NA
D gene: NA
J gene: TRBJ2-7
CDR3 DNA: TGTGCCAGCAGCTTATCCGGAGAGACAGCCAACGAGCAGTACTTC
CDR3 protein: CASSLSGETANEQYF